The rows below give T cell receptor beta chains drawn from one sample of a study of cytomegalovirus exposure and HLA in healthy donors. The protocol was immunoSEQ multiplex PCR, while the TCRdb copy is restricted to in-frame clones and leaves out a portion. Here the sample spans about 140,000 clones, approximately 82% being singletons. Sequenced: PBMCs. Every receptor here comes from a man aged 25-45 years in good health and CMV-seropositive. The conserved cysteine and the conserved F or W are not part of the CDR3 here. The listing skips clone size in some rows; elsewhere it reads once, few, many or a size class.

CDR3 length: 13; clone size: .; V gene: TRBV2; CDR3 protein: ASSENRGVNQPQH
CDR3 length: 13; clone size: .; V gene: TRBV19; CDR3 protein: ASSIVGDSNQPQH
CDR3 length: 14; clone size: .; V gene: TRBV18; CDR3 protein: ASSRRTAITPKDQY
CDR3 length: 14; clone size: few; V gene: TRBV7-9; CDR3 protein: ASSFQDSRGGKEQY
CDR3 length: 13; clone size: .; V gene: TRBV6-1; CDR3 protein: ASSSRDRADNEQF
CDR3 length: 13; clone size: .; V gene: TRBV6-5; CDR3 protein: ASSLGLAAYNEQF
CDR3 length: 11; clone size: .; V gene: TRBV19; CDR3 protein: ASSMTTGETQY
CDR3 length: 12; clone size: .; V gene: TRBV6-5; CDR3 protein: ASYPAGATYEQY
CDR3 length: 14; clone size: .; V gene: TRBV4-2; CDR3 protein: ASSQDGGPGDQPQH
CDR3 length: 13; clone size: .; V gene: TRBV6-6; CDR3 protein: ASSYEGVGNQPQH
CDR3 length: 10; clone size: .; V gene: TRBV29-1; CDR3 protein: SVSRNTGELF
CDR3 length: 13; clone size: .; V gene: TRBV27; CDR3 protein: ASSYRFLSHNEQF
CDR3 length: 13; clone size: .; V gene: TRBV28; CDR3 protein: ASSLYNMASQPQH
CDR3 length: 13; clone size: .; V gene: TRBV9; CDR3 protein: ASSVGQGSGNTIY
CDR3 length: 16; clone size: .; V gene: TRBV9; CDR3 protein: ASSVRTSGGLNTGELF
CDR3 length: 12; clone size: .; V gene: TRBV6-1; CDR3 protein: ASTPGGLRYEQY
CDR3 length: 11; clone size: once; V gene: TRBV27; CDR3 protein: ASGRTPNYGYT
CDR3 length: 13; clone size: .; V gene: TRBV18; CDR3 protein: ASSPAGTSAYEQY
CDR3 length: 13; clone size: .; V gene: TRBV7-9; CDR3 protein: ASTLSSGLADTQY
CDR3 length: 15; clone size: few; V gene: TRBV7-2; CDR3 protein: ASSASLLAGGHDEQF
CDR3 length: 11; clone size: few; V gene: TRBV5-1; CDR3 protein: ASSLGQYNEQF
CDR3 length: 13; clone size: .; V gene: TRBV2; CDR3 protein: ASSQGTGKGEKLF
CDR3 length: 13; clone size: .; V gene: TRBV11-2; CDR3 protein: ASSPPGAGGETQY
CDR3 length: 13; clone size: .; V gene: TRBV5-1; CDR3 protein: ASSLARTSYNEQF
CDR3 length: 12; clone size: .; V gene: TRBV5-1; CDR3 protein: ASSTGTPDQPQH
CDR3 length: 13; clone size: .; V gene: TRBV28; CDR3 protein: ASLNGQIRVSGYT
CDR3 length: 13; clone size: .; V gene: TRBV7-9; CDR3 protein: ASSSPGVVRTEAF
CDR3 length: 15; clone size: .; V gene: TRBV28; CDR3 protein: ASSYPRGRMIGQPQH
CDR3 length: 14; clone size: .; V gene: TRBV7-9; CDR3 protein: ASSPVGAGEGNEQY
CDR3 length: 14; clone size: few; V gene: TRBV30; CDR3 protein: AWGDRGRPVGTEAF
CDR3 length: 13; clone size: .; V gene: TRBV5-1; CDR3 protein: ASSLGTSGSYEQY
CDR3 length: 13; clone size: .; V gene: TRBV6-1; CDR3 protein: ASRTGQGGNQPQH
CDR3 length: 12; clone size: .; V gene: TRBV6-1; CDR3 protein: ATLGDRGVPEAF
CDR3 length: 11; clone size: few; V gene: TRBV5-1; CDR3 protein: ASSLGLVNEQF
CDR3 length: 14; clone size: .; V gene: TRBV19; CDR3 protein: ASSPPASGGTYEQY
CDR3 length: 14; clone size: .; V gene: TRBV28; CDR3 protein: ASSFVGATPVAEAF
CDR3 length: 13; clone size: .; V gene: TRBV28; CDR3 protein: ASSRPGEGNTEAF
CDR3 length: 12; clone size: once; V gene: TRBV29-1; CDR3 protein: SVSRLAGANEQY
CDR3 length: 9; clone size: .; V gene: TRBV30; CDR3 protein: AWSNMDGYT
CDR3 length: 12; clone size: .; V gene: TRBV18; CDR3 protein: ASSQGQGAETQY
CDR3 length: 10; clone size: .; V gene: TRBV29-1; CDR3 protein: SVTGSHYGYT
CDR3 length: 13; clone size: .; V gene: TRBV5-1; CDR3 protein: ASSLGGRDQETQY
CDR3 length: 12; clone size: .; V gene: TRBV6-1; CDR3 protein: ASSEALGNYGYT
CDR3 length: 11; clone size: .; V gene: TRBV7-7; CDR3 protein: ASSQTDLSEQY
CDR3 length: 14; clone size: .; V gene: TRBV7-6; CDR3 protein: ASSSPDRGEGDTQY
CDR3 length: 11; clone size: once; V gene: TRBV28; CDR3 protein: ASTDRVLLGQY
CDR3 length: 10; clone size: .; V gene: TRBV27; CDR3 protein: ASSLGPAKQF
CDR3 length: 14; clone size: .; V gene: TRBV4-1; CDR3 protein: ASSQGADPSYNEQF
CDR3 length: 12; clone size: .; V gene: TRBV27; CDR3 protein: ASSRTGPHQPQH
CDR3 length: 13; clone size: .; V gene: TRBV2; CDR3 protein: ASSTQGGGNTEAF